The clone carrying this TCR beta chain has only a few counts. Its antigen remains unidentified. This record comes from a study of T cell repertoires in cytomegalovirus infection. Study at large: Both recently identified HLA-C-restricted and well-studied HLA-B-restricted CMV epitopes were used in the study. Signatures in public TCR beta sequences pointed to both CMV infection and matching HLA type.

Findings and caveats of the study: Carriers of CMV and the relevant HLA type were discriminated by public TCR beta frequency. Clonotype analysis showed dominance of the ex vivo response by HLA-C-restricted CMV-specific TCR beta clonotypes.

Germline-derived CDR1 and CDR2 are SGHRS and YFSETQ. This CDR3 has 14 amino acids. The junction had 8 bases not matched to a gene; V was cut back by 5 bases and J by 10 bases. TCRdb re-derived calls from the reads in MiXCR, one entry per CDR3 protein. In the table there are fewer than 60,000 distinct CDR3 sequences, about 18% of which are singletons. This sequence joins TRBV5-1 and TRBJ2-1; 11 bases align to TRBD2. This clonotype was sampled from a human donor in good health (CMV status not recorded). Some clones in this sample may be carry-over from other donors' samples. Sequenced here: CD8+ T cells from cultured PBMCs, sampled from culture after CMV antigen stimulation. The CDR3 spells CASRLSGGAQEQFF. The CDR3 DNA reads TGCGCCAGCAGGCTTAGCGGGGGGGCGCAGGAGCAGTTCTTC.